The present TCR beta chain was sequenced within a study of shared clonotypes between healthy human individuals. Worth noting for this clone: Antigen: not known. This probably arose from a read error, given a far larger clone one base away. Other DNA sequences from this sample encode an identical CDR3 as well.

Whole-study findings and limits: Genetic and exposure-history diversity was limited by the few donors.

Assay execution proceeded at the deep level. The table came from immunoSEQ multiplex PCR; TCRdb's copy has only in-frame clones and leaves some out. In the table there are about 500,000 clones, over 60% of which are singletons. This CDR3 is 14 amino acids long. The germline V gene encodes CDR1 MNHEY and CDR2 SMNVEV (reference sequence). With 6 bases removed from V and 5 bases from J, the gap between germline ends came to 16 bases. The sequence came from a woman aged 40 to 50 in good health. Some clones in this sample may be carry-over from other donors' samples. The chain uses TRBV27 and TRBJ1-2, with a tentative D call TRBD1 (6 bases). Sequencing used PBMCs. The DNA for the CDR3 is TGTGCCAGCAGCTTACAGTGGCAGGGGTATGGCTACACCTTC. Translation: CASSLQWQGYGYTF.